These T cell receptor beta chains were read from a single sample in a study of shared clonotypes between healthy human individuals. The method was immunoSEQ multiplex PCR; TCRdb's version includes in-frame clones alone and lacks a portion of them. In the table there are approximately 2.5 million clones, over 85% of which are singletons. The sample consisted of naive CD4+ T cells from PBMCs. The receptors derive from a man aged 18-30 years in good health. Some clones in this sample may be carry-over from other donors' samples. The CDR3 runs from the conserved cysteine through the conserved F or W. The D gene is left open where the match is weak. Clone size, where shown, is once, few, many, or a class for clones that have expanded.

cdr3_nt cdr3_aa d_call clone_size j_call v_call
TGTGCCAGCAGCCTAGGGACAGCTAACTATGGCTACACCTTC CASSLGTANYGYTF TRBD1 - TRBJ1-2 TRBV5-6
TGTGCCAGCAGCTTGGCCGGGAGAGATACGCAGTATTTT CASSLAGRDTQYF - - TRBJ2-3 TRBV5-4
TGTGCCAGCAGCTTGACCACTGGCTACACCTTC CASSLTTGYTF - - TRBJ1-2 TRBV7-9
TGTGCCAGCAGCTTAGCTAGTACGGCGCAGTATTTT CASSLASTAQYF - - TRBJ2-3 TRBV7-8
TGTGCCAGCAGCTTCCGGGACGGACTCAACACCGGGGAGCTGTTTTTT CASSFRDGLNTGELFF - - TRBJ2-2 TRBV11-2
TGCGCCAGCAGCTTGCACTATTACTACGAGCAGTACTTC CASSLHYYYEQYF - - TRBJ2-7 TRBV5-1
TGTGCCTGGAGTCTCGGACTAGCGGGATCGGGAGATACGCAGTATTTT CAWSLGLAGSGDTQYF TRBD2 once TRBJ2-3 TRBV30
TGTGCCAGCTCACCCTCTGGGGGTGGCAATCAGCCCCAGCATTTT CASSPSGGGNQPQHF - - TRBJ1-5 TRBV18
TGTGCCAGCAGCTTCGTGGGGGTCCTCGACAATGAGCAGTTCTTC CASSFVGVLDNEQFF - - TRBJ2-1 TRBV5-6
TGTGCCACCACATCGAGCTCTGGAAACACCATATATTTT CATTSSSGNTIYF - - TRBJ1-3 TRBV27
TGTGCCAGCAGCCCCGGCTCCTACAATGAGCAGTTCTTC CASSPGSYNEQFF - - TRBJ2-1 TRBV7-3
TGCGCCAGCAGCCCCCGGGACAGGGAATTGTTCAATGAAAAACTGTTTTTT CASSPRDRELFNEKLFF TRBD1 - TRBJ1-4 TRBV4-1
TGTGCCGGGGCGGTGGGACCACTAACCGGGGAGCTGTTTTTT CAGAVGPLTGELFF - - TRBJ2-2 TRBV30
TGTGCCAGCAGGGCGGGGGGATCTGGGGCCAACGTCCTGACTTTC CASRAGGSGANVLTF TRBD2 - TRBJ2-6 TRBV11-1
TGTGCCAGCAGTTCGGACGTTACCTACGAGCAGTACTTC CASSSDVTYEQYF - - TRBJ2-7 TRBV6-5
TGTGCCAGCAGTTTAGGGACAGGGGGGATTCAGCCCCAGCATTTT CASSLGTGGIQPQHF TRBD1 - TRBJ1-5 TRBV28
TGTGCCAGCAGCTTAGTATCTAACTATGGCTACACCTTC CASSLVSNYGYTF - - TRBJ1-2 TRBV7-6
TGTGCCAGCAGCTTAGAACAGCGTCAAACCTACGAGCAGTACTTC CASSLEQRQTYEQYF - - TRBJ2-7 TRBV11-2
TGCGCCAGCAGCCCTAGGGTCCTTGCGGAAACGTACCGCTCCTACGAGCAGTACTTC CASSPRVLAETYRSYEQYF - - TRBJ2-7 TRBV4-1
TGTGCCAGCGGTTGGGACAGAACCACCGGGGAGCTGTTTTTT CASGWDRTTGELFF TRBD1 once TRBJ2-2 TRBV6-1
TGTGCCAGCAGTGATTGGCAGGTACTTCAATCGGATCTGTTTTTT CASSDWQVLQSDLFF - - TRBJ1-4 TRBV6-1
TGTGCCAGCAGTTCGGGACAGTTTGTACCGAATGAGCAGTTCTTC CASSSGQFVPNEQFF TRBD1 - TRBJ2-1 TRBV28
TGCGCCAGCAGGGAGGGGACAAACACCGGGGAGCTGTTTTTT CASREGTNTGELFF - - TRBJ2-2 TRBV5-1
TGTGCCAGCAAGGGTTTGCGCGGTACCTACGAGCAGTACTTC CASKGLRGTYEQYF - - TRBJ2-7 TRBV9